The T cell receptor beta chain under discussion was sequenced for a study of T cell repertoires in ileal Crohn's disease. Study-wide findings and caveats: High-frequency clones were more common in sorted CD8 than CD4 cells.

Method: immunoSEQ multiplex PCR; TCRdb's copy keeps in-frame clones and lacks some. The data contain approximately 12,000 clones, more than 60% of them seen just once; the ten biggest clones take up around 4%. V was shortened by 3 bases and J by 4 bases, with 8 bases between the two germline ends. Germline CDR1 is SGHDT and CDR2 is YYEEEE. The CDR3 runs to 14 residues. Points on this clone: Its antigen is not known.

Sequenced sample: ileal tissue. This clonotype was sampled from an adult with Crohn's disease. V usage is TRBV5-6 and J usage is TRBJ1-6; no clear D. CDR3 DNA sequence: TGTGCCAGCAGCTCTCAGGTTTATAATTCACCCCTCCACTTT. The encoded protein is CASSSQVYNSPLHF.